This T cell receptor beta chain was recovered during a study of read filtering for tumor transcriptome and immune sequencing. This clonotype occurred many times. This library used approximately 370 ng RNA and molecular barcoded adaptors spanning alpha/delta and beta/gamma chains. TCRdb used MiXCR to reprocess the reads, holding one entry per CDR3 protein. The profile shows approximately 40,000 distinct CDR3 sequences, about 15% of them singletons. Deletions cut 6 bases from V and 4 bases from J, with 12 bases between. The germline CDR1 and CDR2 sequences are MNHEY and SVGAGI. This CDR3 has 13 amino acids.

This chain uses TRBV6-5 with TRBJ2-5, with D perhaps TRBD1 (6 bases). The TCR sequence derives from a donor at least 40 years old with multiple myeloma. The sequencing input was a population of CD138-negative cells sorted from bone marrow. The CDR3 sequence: CASRRDIGETQYF. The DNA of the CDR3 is TGTGCCAGCAGACGGGACATAGGAGAGACCCAGTACTTC.